These 2 T cell receptor beta chains came from one sample sequenced in a study of T cell repertoires in cytomegalovirus infection. One entry per CDR3 protein, called by TCRdb with MiXCR from the reads. The sample holds about 240,000 distinct CDR3 sequences, roughly an eighth seen once. Sequencing input: PBMCs. The receptor source for this set is a human donor in good health (CMV status not recorded). Some clones in this sample may be carry-over from other donors' samples.

This clonotype was found many times. The chain couples TRBV11-1 to TRBJ2-7, with TRBD1 matching over 11 bases. Per the germline V gene, CDR1 is SGHAT and CDR2 is FQDESV (reference sequence). The V segment lost 4 bases and the J segment 0 bases; nucleotides outside the gene matches: 2. The CDR3 spans 15 residues. CDR3 sequence: CASSSGQGASYEQYF. The CDR3 region has the DNA TGTGCCAGCAGCTCCGGACAGGGGGCCTCCTACGAGCAGTACTTC.

The chain uses TRBV15 and TRBJ2-5; tentatively, D is TRBD2 (6 bases). This CDR3 is built from 14 residues. V lost 0 bases to trimming and J lost 4 bases, with 9 bases between them. In germline, CDR1 is LNHNV, CDR2 YYDKDF (reference sequence). CDR3 nucleotide sequence: TGTGCCACCAGCAGAGATCTAGCGCGAGAGACCCAGTACTTC. This codes for CATSRDLARETQYF.